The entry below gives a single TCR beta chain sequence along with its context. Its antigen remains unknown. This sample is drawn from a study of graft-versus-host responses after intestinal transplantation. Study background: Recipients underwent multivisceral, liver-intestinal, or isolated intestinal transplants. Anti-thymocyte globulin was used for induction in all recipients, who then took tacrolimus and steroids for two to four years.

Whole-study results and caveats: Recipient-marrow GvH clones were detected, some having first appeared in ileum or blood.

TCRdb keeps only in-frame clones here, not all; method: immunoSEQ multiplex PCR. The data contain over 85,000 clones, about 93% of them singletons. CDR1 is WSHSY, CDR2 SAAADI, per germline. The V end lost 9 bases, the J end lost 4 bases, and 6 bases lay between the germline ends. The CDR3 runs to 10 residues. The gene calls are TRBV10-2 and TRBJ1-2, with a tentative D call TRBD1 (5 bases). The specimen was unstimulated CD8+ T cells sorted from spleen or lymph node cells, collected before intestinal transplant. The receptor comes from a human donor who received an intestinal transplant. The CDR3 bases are TGCGCCAGGGGGGGCTATGGCTACACCTTC. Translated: CARGGYGYTF.